These 20 T cell receptor beta chains came from one sample sequenced in a study of T cells in tumors after PD-1 blockade. Sequenced by immunoSEQ multiplex PCR; TCRdb stores in-frame clones only, minus some. Counted here are approximately 45,000 clones, under 85% occurring once; the ten biggest clones make up 8.5% to 9%. Sequenced here: PBMCs, sampled before anti-PD-1 therapy. Receptor source: a human donor with advanced basal cell or squamous cell carcinoma (not recorded which).

This clone was counted once. The chain combines TRBV6-2 or TRBV6-3 with TRBJ2-5, with TRBD2 matching 8 bases. This CDR3 region has 15 residues. Germline V gene data show CDR1 as MNHEY and CDR2 as SVGEGT. The ends lost 4 bases at V and 2 bases at J; junction bases unmatched: 6. This CDR3 is CASSSSGGNQETQYF. The CDR3 DNA reads TGTGCCAGCAGTTCAAGCGGGGGAAATCAAGAGACCCAGTACTTC.

This clone occurred once. A junction end diverges from the germline sequence, so it may reflect a read error. This chain connects TRBV2 to TRBJ2-7, with a possible D match to TRBD1 (6 bases). Germline loops: CDR1 SNHLY, CDR2 FYNNEI. The CDR3 runs 14 residues. As DNA, the CDR3 is TGTGCCAGCAGGGAAGGGACACCATTTTCCGAGCAGTACTTC. This codes for CASREGTPFSEQYF.

The chain couples TRBV18 to TRBJ1-5; D gene uncertain. The V and J ends lost 3 bases and 7 bases respectively, with 13 bases between them. This CDR3 is 14 amino acids long. Per germline, CDR1 KGHSH and CDR2 LQKENI. CDR3 region: CASSPNPADQPQHF. In DNA form, the CDR3 reads TGTGCCAGCTCACCGAATCCTGCAGACCAGCCCCAGCATTTT.

The J gene is TRBJ2-5, the V gene TRBV3-1 (or the pseudogene TRBV3-2); D call uncertain. CDR3 length: 14 residues. V lost 1 base and J 5 bases, leaving 11 bases between the germline ends. CDR1 LGHDT and CDR2 YNNKEL come from the germline V gene (reference sequence). CDR3 amino acids: CASSQVSLGETQYF. CDR3 coding DNA: TGTGCCAGCAGCCAAGTATCCTTGGGGGAGACCCAGTACTTC.

The rearrangement joins TRBV6-6 to TRBJ1-2; D is possibly TRBD1 (6 bases). The germline V gene encodes CDR1 MNHNY and CDR2 SVGAGI (reference sequence). This CDR3 comprises 14 residues. V shed 3 bases and J shed 3 bases, with 11 bases lying between them. This CDR3 is CASSYPGQDYGYTF. DNA of the CDR3: TGTGCCAGCAGTTATCCGGGACAAGACTATGGCTACACCTTC.

This clone showed up just once. The rearrangement joins TRBV2 to TRBJ2-3; 10 nucleotides align to TRBD2. Germline CDR1 is SNHLY and CDR2 is FYNNEI. This CDR3 has 15 amino acids. The trim removed 5 bases at V and 1 base at J, leaving 3 bases unmatched. CDR3 amino acids: CASSLGTSGTDTQYF. The CDR3 coding sequence is TGTGCCAGCAGTCTAGGGACTAGCGGCACAGATACGCAGTATTTT.

The rearrangement joins TRBV5-1 to TRBJ2-7, with a tentative D call TRBD2 (5 bases). The CDR3 sequence is 15 residues long. The germline V gene encodes CDR1 SGHRS and CDR2 YFSETQ. V dropped 1 base and J dropped 0 bases, with 11 bases sitting between them. The chain's CDR3 is CASSLSGVGSYEQYF. The CDR3 DNA follows: TGCGCCAGCAGCTTGTCCGGGGTTGGCTCCTACGAGCAGTACTTC.

The chain carries TRBV6-6 and TRBJ1-3; no definite D call. Trimming stripped 2 bases from V and 2 bases from J, with 7 bases between. CDR3 length: 14 amino acids. From germline, CDR1 is MNHNY and CDR2 SVGAGI (reference sequence). The CDR3 DNA reads TGTGCCAGCAGTTACCAGGCGACTGGAAACACCATATATTTT. Translated, it gives CASSYQATGNTIYF.

This clone showed up just a few times. The gene calls are TRBV29-1 and TRBJ2-3; D gene uncertain. The CDR3 has 15 amino acids. The germline V gene encodes CDR1 SQVTM and CDR2 ANQGSEA. The germline V and J ends were trimmed by 0 bases and 0 bases, with 10 bases remaining between them. The CDR3 protein is CSVEEGRSSTDTQYF. The CDR3 bases are TGCAGCGTTGAAGAGGGCCGATCCAGCACAGATACGCAGTATTTT.

V usage is TRBV5-4 and J usage is TRBJ1-2, with D hard to call. Looked up from germline, CDR1 is SGHNT and CDR2 is YYREEE (reference sequence). V gave up 4 bases and J gave up 7 bases, with 11 bases separating them. The CDR3 has 12 amino acids. CDR3 coding DNA: TGTGCCAGCAGCCCCAACCCCGGTGGCTACACCTTC. This sequence encodes CASSPNPGGYTF.

The chain is built from TRBV6-6 and TRBJ1-4, with 8 bases lining up with TRBD1. After removal of 6 bases from V and 3 bases from J, the junction contained 6 bases not matched to a gene. CDR3 size: 15 residues. Germline CDR1 MNHNY, CDR2 SVGAGI (reference sequence). CDR3 in DNA: TGTGCCAGCAGGACCACAGGGGGGCCTAATGAAAAACTGTTTTTT. It encodes CASRTTGGPNEKLFF.

The chain links TRBV27 to TRBJ2-2; D might be TRBD2 (5 bases). The CDR3 runs 16 residues. With 4 bases removed from V and 3 bases from J, the gap between germline ends came to 15 bases. The germline V gene has CDR1 MNHEY and CDR2 SMNVEV (reference sequence). CDR3 amino acids: CASSWASGIDTGELFF. The DNA for the CDR3 is TGTGCCAGCAGTTGGGCGTCCGGGATTGACACCGGGGAGCTGTTTTTT.

This clone was recorded a few times. The chain recombines TRBV25-1 with TRBJ2-1, with 10 nucleotides matching TRBD1. The CDR3 totals 16 residues. Germline V lookup: CDR1 MGHDK, CDR2 SYGVNS. The V segment lost 1 base and the J segment 7 bases; nucleotides outside the gene matches: 7. CDR3 nucleotides: TGTGCCAGCAGTGAATCTGACAGGGGGCTAGAGAATGAGCAGTTCTTC. Amino acids: CASSESDRGLENEQFF.

This chain connects TRBV5-4 to TRBJ2-7; TRBD2 matches 8 bases. The CDR3 runs 15 residues. V dropped 3 bases and J dropped 5; count of bases not matched to a gene: 10. CDR1 is SGHNT, CDR2 YYREEE, per germline (reference sequence). This CDR3 is CASSSALAGPDEQYF. In DNA, the CDR3 is TGTGCCAGCAGCTCGGCCTTAGCGGGACCCGACGAGCAGTACTTC. The full variable domain, its missing parts supplied by reference TRBV5-4 and TRBJ2-7, is ETGVTQSPTHLIKTRGQQVTLRCSSQSGHNTVSWYQQALGQGPQFIFQYYREEENGRGNFPPRFSGLQFPNYSSELNVNALELDDSALYLCASSSALAGPDEQYFGPGTRLTVT.

The chain recombines TRBV5-4 with TRBJ2-7; 9 nucleotides line up with TRBD1. Germline CDR1 and CDR2: SGHNT and YYREEE (reference sequence). With 4 bases clipped from V and 3 bases from J, the junction kept 11 bases outside the gene matches. The CDR3 runs 16 residues. CDR3 coding DNA: TGTGCCAGCAGCAAGGGGGCCGGGACAGGGAACTACGAGCAGTACTTC. Translated: CASSKGAGTGNYEQYF.

The chain couples TRBV7-3 to TRBJ2-2, with TRBD1 identical over 9 bases. The ends lost 5 bases at V and 2 bases at J; junction bases unmatched: 3. There are 15 residues in the CDR3. The germline gives CDR1 SGHTA, CDR2 FQGTGA. DNA for the CDR3: TGTGCCAGCAGCCCGGGACAGGGAAACACCGGGGAGCTGTTTTTT. Its protein is CASSPGQGNTGELFF.

The chain combines TRBV24-1 with TRBJ2-3, with TRBD2 matching over 9 bases. The CDR3 extends over 14 amino acids. CDR1 KGHDR and CDR2 SFDVKD come from the germline V gene. J gave up 5 bases and V 5 bases, and 4 bases lay outside the gene matches. Here the CDR3 reads CATSGGRAVDTQYF. CDR3 sequence (DNA): TGTGCCACCAGTGGCGGGAGGGCCGTAGATACGCAGTATTTT.

V gene TRBV10-3 combines with J gene TRBJ2-3; 8 bases are shared with TRBD2. The junction had 3 bases not matched to a gene; V was cut back by 6 bases and J by 1 base. CDR3 length equals 14 residues. CDR1 and CDR2 from the germline V gene are ENHRY and SYGVKD. The chain's CDR3 is CAIRTTSGTDTQYF. The CDR3 bases are TGTGCCATCAGGACGACTAGCGGCACAGATACGCAGTATTTT.

The rearrangement links TRBV28 to TRBJ1-6; D gene unclear. This CDR3 is 17 amino acids long. Germline V CDR1 and CDR2: MDHEN, SYDVKM. Between the trimmed V and J ends, which lost 6 bases and 0 bases, there was a span of 15 bases. CDR3 sequence reads: CASSRIAGSSYNSPLHF. The CDR3 bases are TGTGCCAGCAGCCGTATTGCGGGCAGCTCCTATAATTCACCCCTCCACTTT. Complete variable domain (other parts from reference TRBV28 and TRBJ1-6): DVKVTQSSRYLVKRTGEKVFLECVQDMDHENMFWYRQDPGLGLRLIYFSYDVKMKEKGDIPEGYSVSREKKERFSLILESASTNQTSMYLCASSRIAGSSYNSPLHFGNGTRLTVT.

The rearrangement uses TRBV11-3 and TRBJ2-5; 11 bases fit TRBD2. The germline V gene encodes CDR1 SGHNT and CDR2 YENEEA. V lost 4 bases, J lost 4 bases, and 8 bases stayed unmatched. The CDR3 consists of 16 residues. The CDR3 bases are TGTGCCAGCAGCTCCGCGGGCACTAGCGGGAGAGAGACCCAGTACTTC. This gives the protein CASSSAGTSGRETQYF.